The next 4 T cell receptor beta chains were all read from a single sample in a study of T cells in Graves' hyperthyroidism and ophthalmopathy. TCR beta CDR3 sequences were amplified from RNA transcripts. First-round RT-PCR targeting the TCR CDR3 was performed with the HTBI primer set. TCRdb fed the multiplex PCR reads into MiXCR, producing one record per CDR3 protein. Among about 580,000 distinct CDR3 sequences listed, more than 11% were seen once. The sequenced material came from blood. The receptor set was obtained from a woman aged 30 to 39 with Graves' hyperthyroidism that later progressed to Graves' ophthalmopathy.

In DNA, the CDR3 is TGCAGTGCCAAACAGGGGGCGAGGGGCTATGGCTACACCTTC. Translated, it gives CSAKQGARGYGYTF. J is TRBJ1-2 and V is TRBV20-1, with 9 bases fitting TRBD1. The CDR3 covers 14 residues. V was pared by 6 bases and J by 4 bases, with 9 bases of the junction left unmatched. CDR1 and CDR2 from the germline V gene are DFQATT and SNEGSKA (reference sequence).

This clonotype came up many times. The CDR3 sequence: CSARGPSGGTEAFF. CDR3 DNA: TGCAGTGCTAGAGGACCGTCGGGAGGCACTGAAGCTTTCTTT. The chain combines TRBV20-1 with TRBJ1-1; D gene ambiguous. CDR3 length: 14 residues. V shed 1 base and J shed 4 bases, with 13 bases lying between them. CDR1 is DFQATT, CDR2 SNEGSKA, per germline (reference sequence).

In this sample, this clonotype turned up many times. The chain carries TRBV3-1 and TRBJ2-2; D call uncertain. With 0 bases removed from V and 5 bases from J, the gap between germline ends came to 7 bases. CDR1 is LGHDT and CDR2 is YNNKEL in the germline V gene (reference sequence). This CDR3 comprises 14 residues. CDR3 DNA sequence: TGTGCCAGCAGCCAAGATCTCGTTACCGGGGAGCTGTTTTTT. It codes for CASSQDLVTGELFF.

This clonotype was seen repeatedly, ten times or more. The rearrangement links TRBV28 to TRBJ1-3; unclear D gene. The germline V and J ends were trimmed by 7 bases and 2 bases, with 9 bases remaining between them. Germline V gene sequence: CDR1 MDHEN, CDR2 SYDVKM. The CDR3 totals 13 residues. The CDR3 sequence is CASTAETGNTIYF. The CDR3, as DNA: TGTGCCAGCACCGCGGAAACTGGAAACACCATATATTTT.